This T cell receptor beta chain was sequenced for a study of blood T cell repertoires in COVID-19. Across the study: There were acute and convalescent COVID-19 samples, and they came from the United States, Italy and Spain. Sample material is recorded as cDNA or gDNA derived from T cells, B-cell-depleted T cells, or PBMCs.

From germline, CDR1 is MNHEY and CDR2 SMNVEV (reference sequence). J was trimmed by 6 bases and V by 5 bases; bases with no gene match: 9. The CDR3 totals 16 residues. Cohort 3 recovered donors had two negative PCRs, clearance, or symptom resolution. The authors' processing: Nucleated cell counts were estimated from reference gene primer amplification. TCRdb's copy holds only in-frame clones and misses some; the assay was immunoSEQ multiplex PCR. V and J calls and clone size are given by that table; D and trimming were obtained from the DNA. The sample has around 300,000 clones, roughly 90% seen once.

The sequenced material came from PBMCs or T cells enriched from blood (not recorded which). This TCR was recovered from a woman in her twenties or thirties who had recovered from COVID-19. V gene TRBV27 combines with J gene TRBJ2-1; 11 bases align to TRBD2. The CDR3 is CASSPYSGRATNEQFF. The CDR3 region has the DNA TGTGCCAGCAGTCCCTATAGCGGGAGGGCCACCAATGAGCAGTTCTTC.